Sequencing of this T cell receptor (beta chain) was carried out in a study of pediatric ulcerative colitis. The overall study: Six to eight patients showed pancolitis and two showed left-sided colitis. Study-wide results and limits: A couple of patients had blood samples with substantially reduced template counts. Compared with controls, ulcerative colitis showed greater blood-rectum clone sharing.

Worth noting for this clone: Its target is not known.

This CDR3 has 14 residues. Germline V gene data show CDR1 as SGHNT and CDR2 as YYREEE (reference sequence). With 10 bases removed from V and 0 bases from J, the gap between germline ends came to 17 bases. Sequenced by immunoSEQ multiplex PCR; TCRdb stores in-frame clones only, minus some. The table includes tens of thousands of clones, 71% detected once. The rectum was sampled with one to two pinch biopsies at colonoscopy. The TCR originated in a boy younger than 18 with severe ulcerative colitis. The chain couples TRBV5-4 to TRBJ2-7; D unresolved. Material for sequencing was gut tissue. The chain's CDR3 is CAGIPGPDSYEQYF. CDR3 nucleotide sequence: TGTGCCGGTATTCCCGGGCCTGACTCCTACGAGCAGTACTTC.